This T cell receptor (beta chain) stems from a study of T cell repertoires in cytomegalovirus infection. This clonotype was seen only a few times. Using its own MiXCR run on the reads, TCRdb lists one record per CDR3 protein. This sample has a few hundred thousand distinct CDR3 sequences; 9% to 9.5% occur once, and the top ten carry around 4.5%. The CDR3 loop spans 14 amino acids. V lost 6 bases and J 2 bases, leaving 13 bases between the germline ends. The germline V gene has CDR1 MNHEY and CDR2 SVGAGI. This clonotype was obtained from a human donor in good health (CMV status not recorded). Some clones in this sample may be carry-over from other donors' samples. J is TRBJ1-1 and V is TRBV6-5, with D perhaps TRBD1 (6 bases). The sequenced sample was PBMCs. The CDR3, as DNA: TGTGCCAGCAGGAGTATGGGGGCCAACACTGAAGCTTTCTTT. Protein: CASRSMGANTEAFF.